The T cell receptor beta chain under discussion was sequenced for a study of blood T cells in healthy people across ages. V gave up 1 base and J gave up 4 bases; unmatched junction bases: 8. The CDR3 loop spans 16 amino acids. Per the germline V gene, CDR1 is LGHDT and CDR2 is YNNKEL (reference sequence). Then a second PCR, running about 6 to 11 cycles, was carried out with a sample-barcoded 5' primer and a J-beta primer mix. Per-sample output comprised a minimum of 3 million paired-end reads containing CDR3. TCRdb passed the 5' RACE reads through MiXCR, listing each CDR3 protein once. The sample consists of hundreds of thousands of distinct CDR3 sequences, 20% to 25% of them appearing once.

The TCR sequence derives from a man between 70 and 80 years old in good health. Specimen: blood. V and J are TRBV3-1 and TRBJ2-7, with TRBD1 identical over 9 bases. The CDR3 reads CASSQGKGTGRYEQYF. The CDR3 bases are TGTGCCAGCAGCCAAGGAAAAGGGACAGGGAGATACGAGCAGTACTTC.